The clone carrying this T cell receptor (beta chain) showed up just a few times. Its target is not known. These data are taken from a study of T cell repertoires in cytomegalovirus infection. At the level of the study: The authors used CMV epitopes that were HLA-C-restricted (recently identified) and HLA-B-restricted (well studied). Public TCR beta signatures were indicative of both CMV infection and a matching HLA type.

TCRdb recomputed calls from the reads with MiXCR, one row per CDR3 protein. The repertoire has more than 35,000 distinct CDR3 sequences, about 50% of them found once; the top ten carry roughly 90%. Between the trimmed V and J ends, which lost 0 bases and 3 bases, there was a span of 14 bases. The CDR3 covers 16 residues. CDR1 and CDR2 (germline): LGHNA, YNFKEQ. Study conclusions and caveats: CMV carriers having the relevant HLA were flagged by cumulative public TCR beta family frequency. The response measured ex vivo was dominated by TCR beta clonotypes (HLA-C-restricted and CMV-specific).

This rearrangement joins TRBV4-2 to TRBJ1-2, with D perhaps matching TRBD1 (5 bases). Specimen: CD8+ T cells from cultured PBMCs, collected from culture after CMV antigen stimulation. This TCR derives from a human donor in good health (CMV status not recorded). Some clones in this sample may be carry-over from other donors' samples. The CDR3 DNA reads as TGTGCCAGCAGCCAAGATTTAATGGGGGATCACTATGGCTACACCTTC. This gives the protein CASSQDLMGDHYGYTF.